The entry that follows covers one T cell receptor beta chain sequence. The antigen is undetermined. This table comes from immunoSEQ multiplex PCR, and its TCRdb copy is limited to in-frame clones, with some not included. The table has 150,000 to 200,000 clones, 75% to 90% seen once. This sample stems from a study of T cell responses to AZD1222 COVID-19 vaccine. Whole-study findings and limits: Spike-wide vaccine-associated CD4 TCRs dominated at 160-218 and 743-854. At study baseline, merely over 5 AZD1222 recipients were seropositive.

V dropped 6 bases and J dropped 2; count of bases not matched to a gene: 8. The CDR3 totals 15 residues. CDR1 SNHLY and CDR2 FYNNEI come from the germline V gene. The gene calls are TRBV2 and TRBJ2-3, with TRBD1 identical over 7 bases. This clonotype originated in an adult who received the MenACWY meningococcal vaccine as a control. This sample comprised peripheral blood, obtained 28 days after the second dose of the MenACWY control vaccine. The CDR3: CASRIRQGVTDTQYF. The CDR3 DNA follows: TGTGCCAGCAGGATCCGACAGGGAGTCACAGATACGCAGTATTTT.